This T cell receptor beta chain was recorded in a study of Ad26.COV2.S vaccination and SARS-CoV-2 variants. Treatment of the sample: some 20 received Ad26.COV2.S at low or high dose, single or two shots; about 5 received placebo; per-sample allocation not given. Collection of the samples took place on day 63 after the first injection of vaccine or placebo. Using immunoSEQ multiplex PCR, the repertoire was profiled, and TCRdb retains in-frame clones only, with some absent. Of 380,000 or so clones in the sample, 83% were seen once. This clone is a singleton in its sample. Germline values: CDR1 MNHNS, CDR2 SASEGT. Between the trimmed V and J ends, which lost 3 bases and 9 bases, there was a span of 13 bases. The CDR3 loop spans 13 amino acids.

This TCR derives from a person aged 18-60 years who received the Ad26.COV2.S COVID-19 vaccine or a placebo. V and J are TRBV6-1 and TRBJ2-3, with a tentative D call TRBD1 (6 bases). The sample here was peripheral blood, taken in a trial of Ad26.COV2.S vaccine versus placebo. The CDR3 DNA is TGTGCCAGCAGTGAGGTTGGGACAAACACGCAGTATTTT. Translating gives CASSEVGTNTQYF.